This entry lists 23 T cell receptor beta chains sequenced from one sample in a study of T cells in women clearing cervical HPV infection. Produced via immunoSEQ multiplex PCR; TCRdb's table is partial and in-frame only. The sample's table shows about 32,000 clones. The material sequenced was blood buffy coat. These receptors all stem from a woman between 18 and 70 years old with a cervical HPV16 infection that either progressed to CIN3+ or cleared (not recorded which).

A note on this clone: The DNA ends 3 residues before the CDR3 does, and the rest of the CDR3 is filled in from the germline J gene. V usage is TRBV12-3 or TRBV12-4 and J usage is TRBJ1-4; D is possibly TRBD1 (5 bases). The germline V and J ends were trimmed by 6 bases and 8 bases, with 13 bases remaining between them. CDR3 size: 13 residues. CDR3 bases read: TGTGCCAGCAGCTCTAGGGGAGGGGAAAAA. Translating gives CASSSRGGEK. Given in full, the CDR3 is CASSSRGGEKLFF.

As concerns this clone: The read ends 3 residues before the CDR3 terminus; that terminus is restored from the germline J gene. V usage is TRBV6-2 or TRBV6-3 and J usage is TRBJ2-1; D is unclear. The CDR3 has 15 residues. Trimming cost V 8 bases and J 7 bases, with 21 bases left between them. The V gene's germline CDR1 is MNHEY and CDR2 SVGEGT. CDR3 DNA (partial): TGTGCCAGCGCCCTAAGTGGTTTTGGTGCGAATGAG. It encodes CASALSGFGANE. The whole CDR3 sequence reads CASALSGFGANEQFF.

Points on this clone: Read data end 3 residues before the CDR3 end; the end is taken from the germline J gene. J is TRBJ1-4 and V is TRBV2, with a tentative D call TRBD1 (6 bases). The CDR3 length is 13 residues. The germline CDR1 and CDR2 sequences are SNHLY and FYNNEI. V was cut by 7 bases and J by 5 bases, with 11 bases left in between. The sequenced CDR3 bases are TGTGCCAGCACCCGGCAGGGGAATGAAAAA. Amino acid sequence: CASTRQGNEK. The entire CDR3 sequence reads CASTRQGNEKLFF.

In the case of this clone: The read terminates 3 residues ahead of where the CDR3 ends, so the germline J gene completes it. The gene calls are TRBV11-2 and TRBJ2-1, with 8 positions matching TRBD2. The CDR3 contains 15 residues. Germline V lookup: CDR1 SGHAT, CDR2 FQNNGV. J lost 5 bases, V lost 3 bases, and 6 bases had no gene match. The CDR3 DNA, read in part, is TGTGCCAGCAGCTTTTTCGGGGGGGAAAACAATGAG. Its protein is CASSFFGGENNE. The complete CDR3 reads CASSFFGGENNEQFF.

Worth noting for this clone: The CDR3 goes on 3 residues after the read ends, and that part is filled in from the germline J gene. The chain combines TRBV13 with TRBJ2-2; 13 bases line up with TRBD2. This CDR3 comprises 19 residues. V was pared by 4 bases and J by 6 bases, with 14 bases of the junction left unmatched. Germline V CDR1 and CDR2: PRHDT, FYEKMQ (reference sequence). The CDR3: CASSSDRTSGGGLAGELFF. The covered CDR3 bases are TGTGCCAGCAGCTCCGACCGGACTAGCGGGGGAGGTTTGGCCGGGGAG.

On this clone itself: The missing CDR3 end, 3 residues past where the read stops, is filled in from the germline J gene. The gene calls are TRBV29-1 and TRBJ1-3, with 9 nucleotides matching TRBD1. Per germline, CDR1 SQVTM and CDR2 ANQGSEA. V was clipped by 7 bases and J by 8 bases; unmatched bases: 15. The CDR3 sequence is 15 residues long. CDR3 bases read: TGCAGCGCCGCTACAGGGGGCATCCTATTGGACACC. Translating gives CSAATGGILLDT. The complete CDR3 reads CSAATGGILLDTIYF.

For this clone: The read stops 3 residues short of the end of the CDR3; the missing end is completed from the germline J gene. The rearrangement joins TRBV7-6 to TRBJ2-7, with 7 bases identical to TRBD1. The CDR3 length is 15 residues. Germline V gene lookup returns CDR1 SGHVS and CDR2 FNYEAQ. J gave up 1 base and V 4 bases, and 7 bases lay outside the gene matches. This CDR3 is CASSSGQPPSYEQYF. The CDR3 DNA, read in part, is TGTGCCAGCAGCTCGGGACAGCCCCCATCCTACGAG.

Concerning this clone: The CDR3 end is not reached by the read, which stops 3 residues before it; the germline J gene fills it in. The V gene is TRBV19, the J gene TRBJ1-1, with 7 bases identical to TRBD1. With 4 bases clipped from V and 5 bases from J, the junction kept 7 bases outside the gene matches. This CDR3 has 14 amino acids. Germline loops: CDR1 LNHDA, CDR2 SQIVND (reference sequence). CDR3 protein: CASSTRGLGTEAFF. Partial CDR3 DNA: TGTGCCAGTAGTACTAGGGGGCTCGGGACTGAA.

About this clone: The read stops 3 residues short of the end of the CDR3; the missing end is completed from the germline J gene. The V gene is TRBV18, the J gene TRBJ1-1, with a tentative D call TRBD1 (6 bases). Germline V gives CDR1 KGHSH, CDR2 LQKENI. The CDR3 is 17 residues long. Incomplete CDR3 DNA: TGTGCCAGCTCACCTATGACCGTACAGGGAGGAGGGAATGAG. Its translation is CASSPMTVQGGGNE. Given in full, the CDR3 is CASSPMTVQGGGNEAFF.

Worth noting for this clone: The observed sequence ends 3 residues before the CDR3 terminus, with the missing tail filled in from the germline J gene. The chain uses TRBV7-2 and TRBJ2-1; 10 bases match TRBD2. CDR3 length: 17 amino acids. V lost 0 bases and J lost 9; bases outside the gene matches: 11. CDR1 and CDR2 (germline): SGHTA, FQGNSA. The CDR3 bases that were read are TGTGCCAGCAGCTTAGCCCCAGCGGGGGGGCCGTTGAGTGAG. Protein product: CASSLAPAGGPLSE. The entire CDR3 protein is CASSLAPAGGPLSEQFF.

To note about this clone: The observed sequence ends 3 residues before the CDR3 terminus, with the missing tail filled in from the germline J gene. This chain uses TRBV19 with TRBJ2-1; TRBD1 is a possible D gene (5 bases). This CDR3 has 17 amino acids. CDR1 and CDR2 (germline): LNHDA, SQIVND (reference sequence). V lost 5 bases and J 4 bases, leaving 21 bases between the germline ends. Partial CDR3 DNA: TGTGCCAGTAGTCACGGACCTGGACAAAGGCGATACAATGAG. This encodes CASSHGPGQRRYNE. The whole CDR3 sequence is CASSHGPGQRRYNEQFF.

Comments on this clone: The CDR3 goes on 3 residues after the read ends, and that part is filled in from the germline J gene. V is TRBV7-7 and J is TRBJ1-1; a possible D gene is TRBD1 (5 bases). CDR3 length equals 13 residues. With 6 bases removed from V and 2 bases from J, the gap between germline ends came to 10 bases. CDR1 SSHAT and CDR2 FNYEAQ come from the germline V gene (reference sequence). The covered CDR3 bases are TGTGCCAGCAGTAGAGACAGAAACACTGAA. Its translation: CASSRDRNTE. The full CDR3 protein is CASSRDRNTEAFF.

Concerning this clone: The missing CDR3 end, 3 residues past where the read stops, is filled in from the germline J gene. The V call is TRBV7-7, the J call TRBJ2-7, with 7 bases matching TRBD1. CDR1 and CDR2 (germline): SSHAT, FNYEAQ (reference sequence). V was clipped by 5 bases and J by 3 bases; unmatched bases: 10. The CDR3 is 15 amino acids. Incomplete CDR3 DNA: TGTGCCAGCAGCCCCTTCGAAGGGGGCGGCTACGAG. This codes for CASSPFEGGGYE. The whole CDR3 sequence is CASSPFEGGGYEQYF.

With respect to this clone: The CDR3 end lies 3 residues beyond the end of the read and is filled in from the germline J gene. J is TRBJ2-5 and V is TRBV7-9, with 7 bases identical to TRBD1. V was pared by 5 bases and J by 1 base, with 1 base of the junction left unmatched. Germline loops: CDR1 SEHNR, CDR2 FQNEAQ (reference sequence). This CDR3 region has 13 residues. CDR3 sequence reads: CASSPGGQETQYF. The sequenced part of the CDR3 DNA is TGTGCCAGCAGCCCAGGGGGCCAAGAGACC.

On this clone itself: Read data end 3 residues before the CDR3 end; the end is taken from the germline J gene. V and J are TRBV20-1 and TRBJ2-5, with D possibly TRBD1 on 6 matching bases. This CDR3 contains 15 residues. Germline V gene lookup returns CDR1 DFQATT and CDR2 SNEGSKA (reference sequence). V was trimmed by 5 bases and J by 0 bases, leaving 16 bases between them. The CDR3 region is CSAGLPGHNQETQYF. CDR3 DNA (partial): TGCAGTGCTGGTTTACCGGGACACAACCAAGAGACC.

On this clone itself: The read ends 3 residues before the CDR3 terminus; that terminus is restored from the germline J gene. The rearrangement joins TRBV10-3 to TRBJ2-5; 8 nucleotides match TRBD2. Germline CDR1 ENHRY, CDR2 SYGVKD. V lost 6 bases and J lost 5; bases outside the gene matches: 8. The CDR3 covers 14 residues. The CDR3 is CAISGGASMETQYF. The DNA read from the CDR3 is TGTGCCATCAGCGGGGGGGCTTCTATGGAGACC.

Concerning this clone: The read terminates 3 residues ahead of where the CDR3 ends, so the germline J gene completes it. This chain links TRBV2 with TRBJ2-1; TRBD1 matches 10 bases. CDR1 is SNHLY and CDR2 is FYNNEI in the germline V gene. V was pared by 6 bases and J by 9 bases, with 11 bases of the junction left unmatched. This CDR3 region has 15 residues. The CDR3 region is CASSATGTGASEQFF. The part of the CDR3 DNA that was read is TGTGCCAGCAGCGCTACCGGGACAGGGGCGTCTGAG.

With respect to this clone: The read ends 3 residues early relative to the CDR3; the germline J gene fills the gap. The chain employs TRBV19 and TRBJ2-3; tentatively, D is TRBD2 (6 bases). The CDR3 totals 15 residues. Looked up from germline, CDR1 is LNHDA and CDR2 is SQIVND (reference sequence). V lost 0 bases and J lost 4, with 11 bases in between. The sequenced CDR3 bases are TGTGCCAGTAGTATAGAAGGCGGGAAGGCAGATACG. Its translation: CASSIEGGKADT. The whole CDR3 region reads CASSIEGGKADTQYF.

A remark on this clone: The read gets to within 3 residues of the CDR3 end, and the germline J gene fills in the rest. The chain recombines TRBV5-5 with TRBJ1-5; D is perhaps TRBD1 (5 bases). Germline CDR1 SGHKS, CDR2 YYEKEE (reference sequence). The CDR3 is made up of 15 amino acids. Trimming stripped 3 bases from V and 7 bases from J, with 17 bases between. The CDR3: CASSSGRGRNQPQHF. The CDR3 DNA, read in part, is TGTGCCAGCAGCTCAGGACGGGGGAGAAACCAGCCC. The variable domain in full, with the rest retrieved from reference TRBV5-5 and TRBJ1-5, is DAGVTQSPTHLIKTRGQQVTLRCSPISGHKSVSWYQQVLGQGPQFIFQYYEKEERGRGNFPDRFSARQFPNYSSELNVNALLLGDSALYLCASSSGRGRNQPQHFGDGTRLSIL.

As regards this clone: The read stops 3 residues short of the end of the CDR3; the missing end is completed from the germline J gene. The rearrangement uses TRBV18 and TRBJ1-1; no clear D. The CDR3 is 15 residues long. Germline V lookup: CDR1 KGHSH, CDR2 LQKENI. V lost 3 bases and J 5 bases, leaving 16 bases between the germline ends. CDR3 bases read: TGTGCCAGCTCACCGCCGACACGGATCGAGACTGAA. It is translated as CASSPPTRIETE. The whole CDR3 protein is CASSPPTRIETEAFF.

As for this clone: The observed sequence ends 3 residues before the CDR3 terminus, with the missing tail filled in from the germline J gene. The chain links TRBV7-3 to TRBJ1-2; D is possibly TRBD1 (6 bases). Trimming removed 3 bases from V and 4 bases from J, with 24 bases in between. Germline assignment: CDR1 SGHTA and CDR2 FQGTGA. The CDR3 contains 18 residues. CDR3 region: CASSFLIGGRWVGYGYTF. Incomplete CDR3 DNA: TGTGCCAGCAGCTTCCTGATCGGGGGGCGTTGGGTAGGCTATGGC.

A word on this clone: The read terminates 3 residues before the CDR3 end, so the remaining end is supplied by the germline J gene. The chain uses TRBV4-2 and TRBJ2-7; tentatively, D is TRBD2 (5 bases). V lost 8 bases and J 6 bases, leaving 11 bases between the germline ends. CDR1 LGHNA and CDR2 YNFKEQ come from the germline V gene. The CDR3 has 11 amino acids. The CDR3 sequence is CASGSGSEQYF. CDR3 DNA (partial): TGTGCCAGCGGTTCGGGGTCCGAG.

On this clone itself: The read terminates 3 residues ahead of where the CDR3 ends, so the germline J gene completes it. The gene calls are TRBV29-1 and TRBJ2-7, with TRBD2 matching 9 bases. V lost 7 bases and J lost 5; bases outside the gene matches: 6. The germline gives CDR1 SQVTM, CDR2 ANQGSEA. The CDR3 spans 12 residues. CDR3 DNA, as far as it was read: TGCAGCGGAGGGGGACTAGCTAACGAG. Protein product: CSGGGLANE. In full, the CDR3 is CSGGGLANEQYF.